These 13 T cell receptor beta chains came from one sample sequenced in a study of T-cell reconstitution after alpha-beta-depleted transplantation in children. A TCRbeta library incorporating unique molecular identifiers was prepared. TCRdb used MiXCR to reprocess the PCR reads, holding one entry per CDR3 protein. The sample yields a few hundred thousand distinct CDR3 sequences, 7.5% to 10% seen once. The input for sequencing was PBMCs from the stem cell graft donor, taken from the stem cell graft. These receptors were taken from a human donor who donated a stem cell graft to a child with SCID.

The table lists this clonotype with a few counts. CDR3 bases: TGCGCCAGCAGCCCCTGGGTAGCTCTCACAGATACGCAGTATTTT. It encodes CASSPWVALTDTQYF. This chain connects TRBV5-1 to TRBJ2-3; D call uncertain. Germline CDR1 and CDR2: SGHRS and YFSETQ. Deletions cut 4 bases from V and 2 bases from J, with 14 bases between. CDR3 size: 15 residues.

This clonotype was found many times. J is TRBJ2-3 and V is TRBV12-3 or TRBV12-4; D is ambiguous. V shed 4 bases and J shed 8 bases, with 10 bases lying between them. The CDR3 spans 12 residues. Here the CDR3 reads CASSSTTVTQYF. The CDR3, as DNA: TGTGCCAGCAGTTCAACAACGGTTACGCAGTATTTT.

In its sample, this clonotype was seen a few times. J is TRBJ1-5 and V is TRBV12-3 or TRBV12-4; 7 bases are shared with TRBD1. V trimming: 3 bases; J trimming: 11 bases; junction bases outside the gene matches: 7. This CDR3 region has 13 residues. Written as DNA, the CDR3 is TGTGCCAGCAGTTTTAGGTCGGGACAGTCCCAGCATTTT. It is translated as CASSFRSGQSQHF.

This clonotype was found a few times. The chain is built from TRBV7-9 and TRBJ1-5; tentatively, D is TRBD1 (5 bases). CDR3 length: 15 amino acids. Trimming cost V 4 bases and J 3 bases, with 13 bases left between them. The V gene's germline CDR1 is SEHNR and CDR2 FQNEAQ (reference sequence). The CDR3 loop reads CASSYGDSYNQPQHF. The CDR3 DNA sequence: TGTGCCAGCAGCTACGGCGACAGTTACAATCAGCCCCAGCATTTT.

This clonotype was counted many times. V is TRBV27 and J is TRBJ2-7, with 9 positions matching TRBD1. The J segment lost 3 bases and the V segment lost 1 base, leaving 7 bases of the junction unmatched. The germline V gene encodes CDR1 MNHEY and CDR2 SMNVEV (reference sequence). The CDR3 runs to 16 residues. CDR3 DNA: TGTGCCAGCAGTTTATGGGGGGGACAGGGTGGCTACGAGCAGTACTTC. Its translation is CASSLWGGQGGYEQYF.

This clonotype was observed at least ten times. This sequence joins TRBV5-1 and TRBJ2-3, with D perhaps matching TRBD1 or TRBD2 (5 bases each). Germline lookup yields CDR1 SGHRS and CDR2 YFSETQ. The CDR3 extends over 15 amino acids. V lost 2 bases and J lost 2, with 12 bases in between. The CDR3 sequence is CASSLGDLDTDTQYF. CDR3 DNA sequence: TGCGCCAGCAGCTTAGGGGACCTGGACACAGATACGCAGTATTTT.

Note on this clonotype: This sequence may be a read error, since a much larger clone differs from it by one base. V gene TRBV4-3 combines with J gene TRBJ1-2, with no clear D. The CDR3 runs to 14 residues. CDR1 is LGHNA, CDR2 YSLEER, per germline. CDR3 sequence (DNA): TGCGCCAGCAGCCCGCAAAGGGATTTCTATGGCGACACCTTC. Protein: CASSPQRDFYGDTF.

This clonotype was seen ten or more times. The chain carries TRBV2 and TRBJ2-5; perhaps TRBD2 as D (5 bases). This CDR3 region has 14 residues. The germline V and J ends were trimmed by 1 base and 7 bases, with 13 bases remaining between them. Germline-derived CDR1 and CDR2 are SNHLY and FYNNEI. The CDR3 bases are TGTGCCAGCAGTGAAGGATGGGAAGGGAGGACCCAGTACTTC. Amino acids: CASSEGWEGRTQYF.

The chain couples TRBV2 to TRBJ2-5, with 7 bases identical to TRBD1. V shed 8 bases and J 0 bases; nucleotides not matched to a gene: 3. The CDR3 sequence is 13 residues long. CDR1 and CDR2 (germline): SNHLY, FYNNEI. The CDR3 sequence: CASDRVDQETQYF. The CDR3 bases are TGTGCCAGCGACAGGGTTGACCAAGAGACCCAGTACTTC.

This clonotype was counted many times. The genes are TRBV10-3 and TRBJ2-2, with no clear D. Per germline, CDR1 ENHRY and CDR2 SYGVKD. The CDR3 length is 13 residues. The V and J ends lost 7 bases and 3 bases respectively, with 9 bases between them. DNA of the CDR3: TGTGCCATCAAAACAGACGACACCGGGGAGCTGTTTTTT. It codes for CAIKTDDTGELFF.

For this clonotype: One junction end disagrees with the germline gene, perhaps due to a read error. The rearrangement uses TRBV12-3 or TRBV12-4 and TRBJ2-7; no clear D gene. The CDR3 contains 12 residues. CDR3 residues: CARSLRAYEQYF. The CDR3 nucleotides read TGTGCCCGCAGTTTAAGGGCCTACGAGCAGTACTTC.

This clonotype has a count of ten or more. This chain uses TRBV5-4 with TRBJ1-2; TRBD1 might be the D (5 bases). Per the germline V gene, CDR1 is SGHNT and CDR2 is YYREEE (reference sequence). The CDR3 is made up of 13 amino acids. The V end lost 7 bases, the J end lost 14 bases, and 24 bases lay between the germline ends. The CDR3 nucleotides read TGTGCCAGCTCCCTGGGGGGTACGGATCTCATAACCTTC. Residues: CASSLGGTDLITF.

This clonotype was picked up many times. V usage is TRBV3-1 and J usage is TRBJ2-2, with D perhaps TRBD1 or TRBD2 (5 bases each). Deletions cut 3 bases from V and 7 bases from J, with 9 bases between. The CDR3 runs to 13 residues. Germline loops: CDR1 LGHDT, CDR2 YNNKEL (reference sequence). CDR3 in amino acids: CASSQGVIGELFF. The CDR3, as DNA: TGTGCCAGCAGCCAGGGGGTGATCGGGGAGCTGTTTTTT.